This section outlines one T cell receptor (beta chain) sequence together with its context. V lost 3 bases, J lost 14 bases, and 4 bases stayed unmatched. This CDR3 contains 12 residues. Per germline, CDR1 SGHRS and CDR2 YFSETQ. The entry originates in a study of radiation and T cells in renal cell carcinoma. Clones were read by immunoSEQ multiplex PCR, and TCRdb kept only the in-frame ones, dropping some. The sample lists around 160,000 clones, 88% occurring once. The time point here: baseline pretreatment blood. Treatment in this sample: 15 Gy SBRT to primary tumor, nephrectomy 4 weeks later. The tumor was a clear cell renal cell carcinoma.

This TCR came from a woman in her 70s with renal cell carcinoma. This specimen was blood, taken from a patient whose treatment included radiotherapy and nephrectomy. The V and J genes are TRBV5-1 and TRBJ2-1; the match to TRBD2 covers 11 bases. The CDR3 reads CASSSTSGDKFF. As DNA, the CDR3 is TGCGCCAGCAGCTCGACTAGCGGGGATAAGTTCTTC.